The 4 T cell receptor beta chains in this list originate from one sample, sequenced in a study of blood T cell repertoires in COVID-19. The method was immunoSEQ multiplex PCR; TCRdb's version includes in-frame clones alone and lacks a portion of them. Counted here are 100,000 to 110,000 clones, about 80% occurring once; the ten biggest clones make up around an eighth. Input material: peripheral blood. The receptors were gathered from a woman in her 70s with acute or convalescent COVID-19.

The chain links TRBV9 to TRBJ1-3, with D perhaps matching TRBD1 (5 bases). The V gene lost 3 bases and the J gene lost 0 bases, with 7 bases spanning the gap. In germline, CDR1 is SGDLS, CDR2 YYNGEE. The CDR3 spans 14 residues. Here the CDR3 reads CASSAQVSGNTIYF. CDR3 DNA sequence: TGTGCCAGCAGCGCACAGGTCTCTGGAAACACCATATATTTT.

V gene TRBV4-3 combines with J gene TRBJ1-4; D perhaps matches TRBD1 (5 bases). The CDR3 is 13 residues long. Germline values: CDR1 LGHNA, CDR2 YSLEER. V was clipped by 1 base and J by 6 bases, with 6 bases between them. CDR3 loop: CASSQGRDEKLFF. For the CDR3, the DNA is TGCGCCAGCAGCCAAGGCAGGGATGAAAAACTGTTTTTT.

The chain carries TRBV5-1 and TRBJ1-4; D is uncertain. Trimming shortened V by 1 base and J by 1 base, and 8 bases separated the two germline ends. The CDR3 sequence is 15 residues long. From germline, CDR1 is SGHRS and CDR2 YFSETQ. CDR3 protein: CASSLMGRTNEKLFF. CDR3 DNA: TGCGCCAGCAGCTTGATGGGGAGAACTAATGAAAAACTGTTTTTT. The full variable domain, in which reference TRBV5-1 and TRBJ1-4 provide the parts outside the CDR3, is KAGVTQTPRYLIKTRGQQVTLSCSPISGHRSVSWYQQTPGQGLQFLFEYFSETQRNKGNFPGRFSGRQFSNSRSEMNVSTLELGDSALYLCASSLMGRTNEKLFFGSGTQLSVL.

The gene calls are TRBV9 and TRBJ2-2, with a possible D match to TRBD1 (5 bases). The CDR3 spans 16 residues. V was trimmed by 0 bases and J by 1 base, leaving 10 bases between them. Germline CDR1 is SGDLS and CDR2 is YYNGEE. CDR3 nucleotides: TGTGCCAGCAGCGTAGATGGACACGGGAACACCGGGGAGCTGTTTTTT. Translation gives CASSVDGHGNTGELFF.